These 26 T cell receptor beta chains originate from one sample sequenced in a study of blood T cell repertoires in COVID-19. The repertoire was sequenced with immunoSEQ multiplex PCR; TCRdb's copy has only in-frame clones and lacks some. The sample lists hundreds of thousands of clones, around 87% occurring once. The sequencing sample was made of peripheral blood. Receptors originate from a woman between 40 and 50 years old who had recovered from COVID-19.

V is TRBV15 and J is TRBJ2-7; 7 positions agree with TRBD1. V lost 4 bases to trimming and J lost 9 bases; unmatched junction nucleotides: 12. The CDR3 is 14 residues long. Germline CDR1 is LNHNV and CDR2 is YYDKDF (reference sequence). The CDR3 here is CATSTDRSRSLQYF. CDR3 nucleotides: TGTGCCACCAGCACGGACAGGTCCCGGTCCTTGCAGTACTTC.

The chain is built from TRBV29-1 and TRBJ1-1, with no clear D. Per germline, CDR1 SQVTM and CDR2 ANQGSEA. V lost 4 bases and J 0 bases, leaving 9 bases between the germline ends. CDR3 size: 13 residues. The CDR3 DNA follows: TGCAGCGTTGGTCCCAGAATGAACACTGAAGCTTTCTTT. This sequence encodes CSVGPRMNTEAFF.

The chain recombines TRBV18 with TRBJ1-1; D not certain. The V and J ends lost 1 base and 7 bases respectively, with 13 bases between them. CDR3 size: 14 residues. From germline, CDR1 is KGHSH and CDR2 LQKENI. The CDR3 loop is CASSPRESTGEAFF. DNA for the CDR3: TGTGCCAGCTCACCACGGGAGTCGACGGGTGAAGCTTTCTTT.

V gene TRBV4-1 combines with J gene TRBJ1-5, with D possibly being TRBD1 (5 bases). CDR1 and CDR2 from the germline V gene are MGHRA and YSYEKL. CDR3 length equals 14 residues. Trimming took 8 bases from V and 3 from J, leaving 14 bases between them. The CDR3 protein is CASGEGSANQPQHF. For the CDR3, the DNA is TGCGCCAGCGGGGAGGGGTCCGCCAATCAGCCCCAGCATTTT.

The gene calls are TRBV5-6 and TRBJ2-1; maybe TRBD1 (7 bases). Trimming removed 0 bases from V and 6 bases from J, with 16 bases in between. The germline V gene encodes CDR1 SGHDT and CDR2 YYEEEE. The CDR3 spans 16 residues. The CDR3 region is CASSLVSEGTANEQFF. DNA for the CDR3: TGTGCCAGCAGCTTGGTATCGGAGGGGACAGCCAATGAGCAGTTCTTC.

This clone has a single count. V gene TRBV7-3 combines with J gene TRBJ2-7; D perhaps matches TRBD1 (7 bases). This CDR3 has 14 amino acids. Germline-derived CDR1 and CDR2 are SGHTA and FQGTGA. V was pared by 2 bases and J by 5 bases, with 13 bases between. The CDR3 sequence: CASSLGGGGNEQYF. CDR3 coding DNA: TGTGCCAGCAGCTTAGGAGGGGGCGGAAACGAGCAGTACTTC.

This chain links TRBV5-4 with TRBJ2-7; D perhaps matches TRBD1 (6 bases). Trimming stripped 7 bases from V and 4 bases from J, with 21 bases between. Germline V gene data show CDR1 as SGHNT and CDR2 as YYREEE (reference sequence). The CDR3 has 15 amino acids. The CDR3 DNA is TGTGCCAGCGCTGACTCAACAGGGCCTCAATACGAGCAGTACTTC. Its protein product is CASADSTGPQYEQYF.

This rearrangement joins TRBV30 to TRBJ2-2; D is ambiguous. V lost 0 bases, J lost 2 bases, and 7 bases lay in between. The CDR3 sequence is 14 residues long. CDR1 and CDR2 from the germline V gene are GTSNPN and SVGIG (reference sequence). The CDR3 protein is CAWSVRLNTGELFF. In DNA form, the CDR3 reads TGTGCCTGGAGTGTCAGGCTTAACACCGGGGAGCTGTTTTTT.

V gene TRBV6-5 combines with J gene TRBJ1-3, with D possibly being TRBD1 (5 bases). Trimming stripped 3 bases from V and 5 bases from J, with 17 bases between. Germline loops: CDR1 MNHEY, CDR2 SVGAGI. The CDR3 is made up of 16 amino acids. The CDR3 spells CASSYEFGDFRNTIYF. The CDR3 DNA reads as TGTGCCAGCAGTTATGAGTTTGGGGACTTCAGAAACACCATATATTTT.

The DNA for the CDR3 is TGTGCCAGCAGCTTAGTAATCGGGGGTGAGACCCAGTACTTC. Translated, it gives CASSLVIGGETQYF. V usage is TRBV11-2 and J usage is TRBJ2-5; perhaps TRBD2 as D (6 bases). CDR1 is SGHAT, CDR2 FQNNGV, per germline. Trimming pared 1 base from V and 5 bases from J, leaving 11 bases between. The CDR3 sequence is 14 residues long.

The gene calls are TRBV11-2 and TRBJ1-1, with 9 bases that match TRBD1. The CDR3 runs 15 residues. V lost 5 bases and J lost 2; bases outside the gene matches: 6. Germline CDR1 reads SGHAT; CDR2 reads FQNNGV. CDR3 sequence reads: CASSLKGQGNTEAFF. CDR3 in DNA: TGTGCCAGCAGCCTAAAGGGACAGGGAAACACTGAAGCTTTCTTT.

J is TRBJ2-1 and V is TRBV10-3; no clear D. Germline CDR1 ENHRY, CDR2 SYGVKD. V lost 0 bases to trimming and J lost 9 bases, with 12 bases between them. The CDR3 spans 14 residues. The CDR3 region is CAISESGLRGEQFF. For the CDR3, the DNA is TGTGCCATCAGTGAGTCCGGCCTTCGAGGTGAGCAGTTCTTC.

V gene TRBV18 combines with J gene TRBJ2-2, with TRBD1 identical over 8 bases. The CDR3 extends over 14 amino acids. Germline loops: CDR1 KGHSH, CDR2 LQKENI. Germline trimming cut 6 bases from V and 3 bases from J; bases unmatched to any gene: 3. The CDR3 loop reads CASSKDRDTGELFF. As DNA, the CDR3 is TGTGCCAGCTCTAAGGACAGGGACACCGGGGAGCTGTTTTTT.

The chain employs TRBV19 and TRBJ2-1, with 7 bases lining up with TRBD1. The CDR3 sequence is 15 residues long. Trimming cost V 9 bases and J 2 bases; bases outside gene matches: 10. Germline V lookup: CDR1 LNHDA, CDR2 SQIVND (reference sequence). The CDR3 loop reads CASALNRGPYNEQFF. The CDR3 DNA reads TGTGCCAGCGCCTTGAACAGGGGACCCTACAATGAGCAGTTCTTC. The full variable domain, with the rest looked up from reference TRBV19 and TRBJ2-1, is DGGITQSPKYLFRKEGQNVTLSCEQNLNHDAMYWYRQDPGQGLRLIYYSQIVNDFQKGDIAEGYSVSREKKESFPLTVTSAQKNPTAFYLCASALNRGPYNEQFFGPGTRLTVL.

The V gene is TRBV7-9, the J gene TRBJ1-6; D unresolved. Germline CDR1 is SEHNR and CDR2 is FQNEAQ (reference sequence). V lost 1 base, J lost 8 bases, and 12 bases lay in between. CDR3 size: 15 residues. The CDR3 spells CASSLVLPGYSPLHF. In nucleotides, the CDR3 is TGTGCCAGCAGCTTAGTGTTGCCCGGGTATTCACCCCTCCACTTT.

The chain is built from TRBV5-1 and TRBJ2-1; TRBD2 matches 9 bases. The ends lost 0 bases at V and 7 bases at J; junction bases unmatched: 11. The CDR3 has 17 residues. Per the germline V gene, CDR1 is SGHRS and CDR2 is YFSETQ. CDR3 sequence: CASSLASGGQTGNEQFF. The DNA for the CDR3 is TGCGCCAGCAGCTTGGCCAGCGGGGGGCAAACGGGGAATGAGCAGTTCTTC. The variable domain in full, with the rest retrieved from reference TRBV5-1 and TRBJ2-1, is KAGVTQTPRYLIKTRGQQVTLSCSPISGHRSVSWYQQTPGQGLQFLFEYFSETQRNKGNFPGRFSGRQFSNSRSEMNVSTLELGDSALYLCASSLASGGQTGNEQFFGPGTRLTVL.

The chain uses TRBV24-1 and TRBJ1-1; a possible D gene is TRBD1 (6 bases). Germline lookup yields CDR1 KGHDR and CDR2 SFDVKD. CDR3 length: 14 amino acids. V was trimmed by 12 bases and J by 6 bases, leaving 22 bases between them. The CDR3 here is CAHQPAGVVPEAFF. The CDR3 DNA sequence: TGTGCCCATCAACCTGCAGGGGTGGTTCCTGAAGCTTTCTTT.

The chain recombines TRBV4-3 with TRBJ2-3; D unresolved. Per the germline V gene, CDR1 is LGHNA and CDR2 is YSLEER. The CDR3 is 17 residues long. V was cut by 0 bases and J by 2 bases, with 15 bases left in between. The chain's CDR3 is CASSQDLGQASTDTQYF. The CDR3 bases are TGCGCCAGCAGCCAAGATCTTGGGCAGGCATCCACAGATACGCAGTATTTT.

In this sample, this clone turned up a few times. The chain couples TRBV5-4 to TRBJ1-3; weak D call: TRBD1 (5 bases). V was shortened by 4 bases and J by 1 base, with 18 bases between the two germline ends. CDR1 is SGHNT, CDR2 YYREEE, per germline (reference sequence). The CDR3 consists of 17 residues. CDR3 DNA: TGTGCCAGCAGCCCGGGACGACTAGGACCATCTGGAAACACCATATATTTT. This translates into CASSPGRLGPSGNTIYF.

The V and J genes are TRBV10-2 and TRBJ1-2, with D possibly matching TRBD1 (5 bases). With 6 bases removed from V and 4 bases from J, the gap between germline ends came to 9 bases. CDR1 is WSHSY, CDR2 SAAADI, per germline. CDR3 length equals 12 residues. CDR3 sequence reads: CASRDTTYGYTF. The CDR3 DNA sequence: TGCGCCAGCAGGGACACTACCTATGGCTACACCTTC.

This chain uses TRBV5-1 with TRBJ2-7; 8 nucleotides match TRBD2. In germline, CDR1 is SGHRS, CDR2 YFSETQ. The CDR3 length is 14 residues. Germline trimming cut 4 bases from V and 0 bases from J; bases unmatched to any gene: 3. The CDR3 region is CASSPGGASYEQYF. In DNA form, the CDR3 reads TGCGCCAGCAGCCCGGGGGGGGCCTCCTACGAGCAGTACTTC.

V usage is TRBV19 and J usage is TRBJ1-3; D gene unclear. CDR3 length: 12 amino acids. V gave up 6 bases and J gave up 2 bases, with 5 bases separating them. From germline, CDR1 is LNHDA and CDR2 SQIVND (reference sequence). The CDR3 loop reads CASRATGNTIYF. The CDR3 nucleotides read TGTGCCAGTAGAGCAACTGGAAACACCATATATTTT.

The chain links TRBV5-5 to TRBJ2-7; D possibly corresponds to TRBD1 (6 bases). V lost 1 base and J 4 bases, leaving 12 bases between the germline ends. There are 14 residues in the CDR3. Germline CDR1 is SGHKS and CDR2 is YYEKEE (reference sequence). The DNA of the CDR3 is TGTGCCAGCAGCTTGATCAGGGGAACGTACGAGCAGTACTTC. Translation gives CASSLIRGTYEQYF. Filled out from reference TRBV5-5 and TRBJ2-7, the complete variable domain reads DAGVTQSPTHLIKTRGQQVTLRCSPISGHKSVSWYQQVLGQGPQFIFQYYEKEERGRGNFPDRFSARQFPNYSSELNVNALLLGDSALYLCASSLIRGTYEQYFGPGTRLTVT.

V gene TRBV5-1 combines with J gene TRBJ2-7; 9 positions match TRBD1. The germline V gene has CDR1 SGHRS and CDR2 YFSETQ. CDR3 length: 15 residues. With 4 bases clipped from V and 2 bases from J, the junction kept 7 bases outside the gene matches. The CDR3 reads CASSSGDRATYEQYF. The CDR3 DNA reads TGCGCCAGCAGCAGCGGGGACAGGGCCACCTACGAGCAGTACTTC.

This chain uses TRBV9 with TRBJ1-2; possible D gene TRBD1, 5 bases. Deletions cut 6 bases from V and 0 bases from J, with 12 bases between. This CDR3 is built from 14 residues. Looked up from germline, CDR1 is SGDLS and CDR2 is YYNGEE. CDR3 loop: CASTGGGSNYGYTF. CDR3 nucleotide sequence: TGTGCCAGCACCGGTGGGGGGTCTAACTATGGCTACACCTTC.

The V gene is TRBV29-1, the J gene TRBJ2-5; 11 bases fit TRBD2. Germline V gene lookup returns CDR1 SQVTM and CDR2 ANQGSEA. J gave up 2 bases and V 6 bases, and 8 bases lay outside the gene matches. This CDR3 region has 15 residues. CDR3 amino acids: CSVAATSGAQETQYF. The CDR3, as DNA: TGCAGCGTGGCGGCGACTAGCGGGGCACAAGAGACCCAGTACTTC. The full variable domain, in which reference TRBV29-1 and TRBJ2-5 provide the parts outside the CDR3, is SAVISQKPSRDICQRGTSLTIQCQVDSQVTMMFWYRQQPGQSLTLIATANQGSEATYESGFVIDKFPISRPNLTFSTLTVSNMSPEDSSIYLCSVAATSGAQETQYFGPGTRLLVL.